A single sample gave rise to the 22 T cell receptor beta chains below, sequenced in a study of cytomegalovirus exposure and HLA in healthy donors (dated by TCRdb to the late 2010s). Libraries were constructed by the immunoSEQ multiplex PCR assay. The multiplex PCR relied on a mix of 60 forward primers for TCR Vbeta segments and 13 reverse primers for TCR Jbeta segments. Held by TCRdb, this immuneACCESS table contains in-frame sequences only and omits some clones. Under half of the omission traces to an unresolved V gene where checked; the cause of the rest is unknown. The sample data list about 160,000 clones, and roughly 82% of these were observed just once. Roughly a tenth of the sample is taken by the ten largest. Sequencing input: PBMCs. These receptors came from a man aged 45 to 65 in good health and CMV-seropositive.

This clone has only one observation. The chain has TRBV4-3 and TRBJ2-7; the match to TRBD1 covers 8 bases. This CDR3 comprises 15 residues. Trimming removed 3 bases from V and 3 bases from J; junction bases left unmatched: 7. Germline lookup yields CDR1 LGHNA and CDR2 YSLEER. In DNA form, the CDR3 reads TGCGCCAGCAGCCAGACCGGGACAGGAGTCTACGAGCAGTACTTC. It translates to CASSQTGTGVYEQYF.

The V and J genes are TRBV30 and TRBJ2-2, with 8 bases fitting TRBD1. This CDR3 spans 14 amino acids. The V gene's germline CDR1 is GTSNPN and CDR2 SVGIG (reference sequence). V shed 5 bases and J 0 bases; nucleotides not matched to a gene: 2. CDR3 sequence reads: CAWRQGPNTGELFF. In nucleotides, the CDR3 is TGTGCCTGGCGACAGGGGCCGAACACCGGGGAGCTGTTTTTT.

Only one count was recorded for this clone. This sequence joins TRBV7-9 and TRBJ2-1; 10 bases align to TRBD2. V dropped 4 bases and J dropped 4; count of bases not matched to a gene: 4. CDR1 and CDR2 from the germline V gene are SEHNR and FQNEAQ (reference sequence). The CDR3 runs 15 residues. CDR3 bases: TGTGCCAGCAGCTCTAGCGGGGGTCGATACAATGAGCAGTTCTTC. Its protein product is CASSSSGGRYNEQFF. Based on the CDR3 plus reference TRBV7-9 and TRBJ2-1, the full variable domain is DTGVSQNPRHKITKRGQNVTFRCDPISEHNRLYWYRQTLGQGPEFLTYFQNEAQLEKSRLLSDRFSAERPKGSFSTLEIQRTEQGDSAMYLCASSSSGGRYNEQFFGPGTRLTVL.

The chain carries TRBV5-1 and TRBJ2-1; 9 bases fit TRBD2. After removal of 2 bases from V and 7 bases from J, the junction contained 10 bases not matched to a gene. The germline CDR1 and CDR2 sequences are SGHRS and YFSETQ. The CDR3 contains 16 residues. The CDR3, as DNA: TGCGCCAGCAGCTTCCAACCGGGACTAGCAAGTAATGAGCAGTTCTTC. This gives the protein CASSFQPGLASNEQFF.

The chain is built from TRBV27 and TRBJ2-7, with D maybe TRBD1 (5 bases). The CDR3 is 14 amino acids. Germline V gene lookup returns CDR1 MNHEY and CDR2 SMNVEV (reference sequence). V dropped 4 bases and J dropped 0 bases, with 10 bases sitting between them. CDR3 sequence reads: CASSWFRDSYEQYF. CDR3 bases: TGTGCCAGCAGTTGGTTCAGGGACTCCTACGAGCAGTACTTC.

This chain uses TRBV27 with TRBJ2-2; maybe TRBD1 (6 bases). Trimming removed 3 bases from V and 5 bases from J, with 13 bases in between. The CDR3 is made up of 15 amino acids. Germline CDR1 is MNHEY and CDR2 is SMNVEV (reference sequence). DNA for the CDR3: TGTGCCAGCAGTTTGTGGGGGCCGAGGACCGGGGAGCTGTTTTTT. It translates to CASSLWGPRTGELFF.

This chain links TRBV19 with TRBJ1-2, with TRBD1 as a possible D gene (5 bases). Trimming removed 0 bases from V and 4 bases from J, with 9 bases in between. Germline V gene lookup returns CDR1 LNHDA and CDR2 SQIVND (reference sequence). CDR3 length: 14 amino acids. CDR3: CASSIDGQGYGYTF. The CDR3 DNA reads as TGTGCCAGTAGTATAGATGGCCAGGGCTATGGCTACACCTTC.

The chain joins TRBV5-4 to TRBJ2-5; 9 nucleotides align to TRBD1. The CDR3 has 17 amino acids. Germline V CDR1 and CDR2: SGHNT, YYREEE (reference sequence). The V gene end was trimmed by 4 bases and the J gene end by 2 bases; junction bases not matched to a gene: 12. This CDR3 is CASSLGQGQRRQETQYF. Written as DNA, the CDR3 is TGTGCCAGCAGCCTGGGACAGGGCCAAAGGAGGCAAGAGACCCAGTACTTC.

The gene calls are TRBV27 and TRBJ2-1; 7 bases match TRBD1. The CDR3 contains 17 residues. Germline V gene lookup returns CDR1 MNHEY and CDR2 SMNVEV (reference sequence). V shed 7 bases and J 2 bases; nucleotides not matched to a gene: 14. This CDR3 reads CASTTWGDRVPYNEQFF. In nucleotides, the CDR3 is TGTGCCAGCACCACATGGGGAGACAGGGTACCCTACAATGAGCAGTTCTTC.

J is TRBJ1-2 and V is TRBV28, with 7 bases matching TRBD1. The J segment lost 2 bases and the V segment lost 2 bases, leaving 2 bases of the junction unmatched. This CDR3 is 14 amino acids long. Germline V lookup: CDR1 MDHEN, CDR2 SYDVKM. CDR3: CASSLLTGNYGYTF. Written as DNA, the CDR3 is TGTGCCAGCAGTTTACTGACAGGGAACTATGGCTACACCTTC.

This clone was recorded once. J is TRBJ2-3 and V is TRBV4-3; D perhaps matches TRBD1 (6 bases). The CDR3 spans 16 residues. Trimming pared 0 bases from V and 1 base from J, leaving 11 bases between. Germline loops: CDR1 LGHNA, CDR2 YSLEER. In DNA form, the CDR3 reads TGCGCCAGCAGCCAAGATAGAGGGGGAGGCACAGATACGCAGTATTTT. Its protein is CASSQDRGGGTDTQYF.

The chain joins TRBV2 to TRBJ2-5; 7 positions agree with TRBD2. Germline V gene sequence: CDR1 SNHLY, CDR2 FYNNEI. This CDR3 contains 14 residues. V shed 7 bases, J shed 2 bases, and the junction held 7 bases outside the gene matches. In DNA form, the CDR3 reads TGTGCCAGCATTCAGTGGGGGGGACAAGAGACCCAGTACTTC. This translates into CASIQWGGQETQYF.

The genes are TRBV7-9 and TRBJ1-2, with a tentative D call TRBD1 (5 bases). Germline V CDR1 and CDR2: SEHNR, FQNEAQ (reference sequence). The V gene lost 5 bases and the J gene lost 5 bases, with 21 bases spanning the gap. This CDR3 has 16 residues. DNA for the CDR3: TGTGCCAGCAGCCAAAACGAAGGGAGGGGAAGTTATGGCTACACCTTC. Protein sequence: CASSQNEGRGSYGYTF.

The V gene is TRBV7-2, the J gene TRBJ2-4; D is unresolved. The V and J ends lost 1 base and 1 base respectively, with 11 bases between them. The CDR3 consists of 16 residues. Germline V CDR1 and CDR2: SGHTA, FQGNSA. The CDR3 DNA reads TGTGCCAGCAGCTTAGAGTCATTAGAGGCCAAAAACATTCAGTACTTC. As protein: CASSLESLEAKNIQYF.

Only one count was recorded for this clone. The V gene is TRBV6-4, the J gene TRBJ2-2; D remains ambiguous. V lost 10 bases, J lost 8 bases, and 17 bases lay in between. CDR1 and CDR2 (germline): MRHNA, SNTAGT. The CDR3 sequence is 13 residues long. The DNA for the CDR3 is TGTGCCAACCCCGCGGTAGATCGAGGGGAGCTGTTTTTT. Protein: CANPAVDRGELFF.

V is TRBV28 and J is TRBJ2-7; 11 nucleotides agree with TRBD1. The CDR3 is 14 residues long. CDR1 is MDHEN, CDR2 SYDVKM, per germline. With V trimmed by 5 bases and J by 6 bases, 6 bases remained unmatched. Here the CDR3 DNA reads TGTGCCAGCAGTCCCGGGACAGGGGGAGGCGAGCAGTACTTC. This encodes CASSPGTGGGEQYF.

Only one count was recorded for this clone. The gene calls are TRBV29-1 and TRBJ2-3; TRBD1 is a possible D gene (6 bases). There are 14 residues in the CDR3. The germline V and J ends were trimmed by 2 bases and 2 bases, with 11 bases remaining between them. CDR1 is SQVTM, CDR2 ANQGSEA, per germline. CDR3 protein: CSVERDTHTDTQYF. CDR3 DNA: TGCAGCGTTGAACGGGACACCCACACAGATACGCAGTATTTT.

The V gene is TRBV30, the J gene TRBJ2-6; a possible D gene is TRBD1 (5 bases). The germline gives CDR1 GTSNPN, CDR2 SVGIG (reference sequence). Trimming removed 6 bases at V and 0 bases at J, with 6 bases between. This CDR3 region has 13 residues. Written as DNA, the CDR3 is TGTGCCTGTACAGGCTCTGGGGCCAACGTCCTGACTTTC. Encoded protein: CACTGSGANVLTF.

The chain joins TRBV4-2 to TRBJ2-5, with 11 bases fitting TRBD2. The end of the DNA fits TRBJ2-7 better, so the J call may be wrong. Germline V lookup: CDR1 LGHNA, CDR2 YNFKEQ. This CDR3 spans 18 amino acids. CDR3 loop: CASSQVKRSGRVEDEQYF. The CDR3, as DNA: TGTGCCAGCAGCCAAGTAAAGCGTAGCGGGAGGGTTGAGGACGAGCAGTACTTC.

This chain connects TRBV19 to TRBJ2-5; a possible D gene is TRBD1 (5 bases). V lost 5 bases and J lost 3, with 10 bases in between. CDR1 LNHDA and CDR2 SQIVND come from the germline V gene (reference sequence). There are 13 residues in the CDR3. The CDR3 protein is CASSDKGEETQYF. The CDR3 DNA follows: TGTGCCAGTAGTGACAAAGGGGAAGAGACCCAGTACTTC.

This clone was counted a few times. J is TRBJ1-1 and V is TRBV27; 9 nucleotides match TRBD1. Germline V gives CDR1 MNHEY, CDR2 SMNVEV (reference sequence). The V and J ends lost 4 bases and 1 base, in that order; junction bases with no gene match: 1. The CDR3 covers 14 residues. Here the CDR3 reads CASSSGQGNTEAFF. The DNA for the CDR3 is TGTGCCAGCAGTTCGGGACAGGGGAACACTGAAGCTTTCTTT.

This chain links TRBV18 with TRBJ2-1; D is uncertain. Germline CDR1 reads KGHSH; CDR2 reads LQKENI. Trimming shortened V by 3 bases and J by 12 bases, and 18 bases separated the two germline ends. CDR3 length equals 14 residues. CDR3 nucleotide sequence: TGTGCCAGCTCACCTACGATTTCAGGTCCCGGGCAGTTCTTC. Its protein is CASSPTISGPGQFF.